Presented here are 30 T cell receptor beta chains from one specimen sequenced in a study of post-analysis software for immune sequencing data. Regarding the study as a whole: Several TRBV segments were more frequent in patients than controls; TRBV5-6, TRBV5-1 and TRBV20-1 belonged to this group.

Researchers reported that TCR beta cDNA libraries carried unique molecular identifiers. One entry per CDR3 protein results from TCRdb running MiXCR on the PCR reads. Of about 680,000 distinct CDR3 sequences detected, 55% to 60% appear once; the ten largest clones hold around 11%. These receptors' targets are unknown. Specimen: blood. These receptors came from a girl aged 2 to 9 with multiple sclerosis.

In its sample, this clonotype was seen once. This chain connects TRBV12-3 or TRBV12-4 to TRBJ1-2; D gene uncertain. This CDR3 region has 19 residues. V lost 6 bases and J lost 7, with 33 bases in between. This CDR3 reads CASSRREDLSTTPYFGYTF. The CDR3 bases are TGTGCCAGCAGCCGGCGAGAGGACCTATCTACCACACCTTATTTTGGCTACACCTTC.

This chain links TRBV29-1 with TRBJ2-1, with 8 bases that match TRBD1. CDR3 length: 12 amino acids. V lost 7 bases and J lost 9; bases outside the gene matches: 8. CDR1 SQVTM and CDR2 ANQGSEA come from the germline V gene. The DNA of the CDR3 is TGCAGCGCAGGACAGGGCCCTTCTGAGCAGTTCTTC. Protein product: CSAGQGPSEQFF.

J is TRBJ2-1 and V is TRBV6-2 or TRBV6-3, with TRBD1 identical over 8 bases. Germline values: CDR1 MNHEY, CDR2 SVGEGT. This CDR3 comprises 15 residues. Germline trimming cut 2 bases from V and 7 bases from J; bases unmatched to any gene: 7. The CDR3 protein is CASSYGGTGQNEQFF. CDR3 bases: TGTGCCAGCAGTTACGGCGGGACAGGTCAAAATGAGCAGTTCTTC.

This clonotype showed up just once. The chain combines TRBV20-1 with TRBJ2-7, with TRBD2 as a possible D gene (6 bases). CDR1 and CDR2 from the germline V gene are DFQATT and SNEGSKA (reference sequence). The CDR3 runs to 15 residues. Between the trimmed V and J ends, which lost 6 bases and 0 bases, there was a span of 18 bases. CDR3 sequence (DNA): TGCAGTGCGGACCCAGCGGGCGTTAGCTCCTACGAGCAGTACTTC. This codes for CSADPAGVSSYEQYF.

The rearrangement links TRBV10-3 to TRBJ2-1, with TRBD2 matching 10 bases. Trimming took 0 bases from V and 6 from J; bases not matched to a gene: 2. Germline V gene lookup returns CDR1 ENHRY and CDR2 SYGVKD. The CDR3 is 15 amino acids. The CDR3 spells CAISESVAGGNEQFF. The CDR3, as DNA: TGTGCCATCAGTGAGTCGGTAGCGGGGGGCAATGAGCAGTTCTTC.

The rearrangement uses TRBV7-9 and TRBJ2-6; D unresolved. Germline V lookup: CDR1 SEHNR, CDR2 FQNEAQ (reference sequence). Trimming removed 4 bases at V and 4 bases at J, with 11 bases between. CDR3 length equals 15 residues. CDR3 sequence reads: CASSSGPVGANVLTF. The CDR3 DNA reads as TGTGCCAGCAGCTCAGGACCGGTAGGGGCCAACGTCCTGACTTTC.

This clonotype was seen only a few times. This rearrangement joins TRBV10-1 to TRBJ2-1; 10 bases are a match to TRBD2. The junction had 4 bases not matched to a gene; V was cut back by 5 bases and J by 0 bases. Germline CDR1 and CDR2: WNHNN and SYGVQD (reference sequence). The CDR3 covers 16 residues. The CDR3, as DNA: TGCGCCAGCAGTCGGACTAGCGGCCTCTCCTACAATGAGCAGTTCTTC. It codes for CASSRTSGLSYNEQFF.

The sample holds one count of this clonotype. The chain is built from TRBV7-2 and TRBJ2-5; 9 nucleotides align to TRBD1. Germline assignment: CDR1 SGHTA and CDR2 FQGNSA. V dropped 1 base and J dropped 3; count of bases not matched to a gene: 9. The CDR3 covers 17 residues. The CDR3 nucleotides read TGTGCCAGCAGCTTAGAGGTTTGGGGGACAGGGAAAGAGACCCAGTACTTC. Protein product: CASSLEVWGTGKETQYF.

This clonotype was seen a few times. The genes are TRBV14 and TRBJ2-7, with TRBD2 identical over 12 bases. Germline CDR1 reads SGHDN; CDR2 reads FVKESK. The trim removed 2 bases at V and 0 bases at J, leaving 5 bases unmatched. This CDR3 is built from 17 residues. This CDR3 is CASSQSLAGGSSYEQYF. The CDR3 coding sequence is TGTGCCAGCAGCCAATCACTAGCGGGAGGTTCCTCCTACGAGCAGTACTTC.

The V gene is TRBV9, the J gene TRBJ1-2; TRBD1 agrees at 9 bases. CDR3 length equals 18 residues. CDR1 is SGDLS, CDR2 YYNGEE, per germline. The trim removed 0 bases at V and 6 bases at J, leaving 15 bases unmatched. The CDR3 protein is CASSVGVLTGQGGDGYTF. DNA of the CDR3: TGTGCCAGCAGCGTAGGTGTTTTGACGGGACAGGGTGGCGATGGCTACACCTTC.

The V call is TRBV20-1, the J call TRBJ2-1; weak D call: TRBD2 (5 bases). Per the germline V gene, CDR1 is DFQATT and CDR2 is SNEGSKA (reference sequence). The CDR3 extends over 11 amino acids. The CDR3 spells CSPDGDNEQFF. DNA for the CDR3: TGCAGCCCCGACGGGGACAATGAGCAGTTCTTC.

The chain has TRBV3-1 and TRBJ2-7; 8 bases map to TRBD1. Germline V CDR1 and CDR2: LGHDT, YNNKEL (reference sequence). V was pared by 0 bases and J by 7 bases, with 11 bases of the junction left unmatched. This CDR3 is 16 amino acids long. In DNA form, the CDR3 reads TGTGCCAGCAGCCAAGAGGGAACAGGGGGGTCGTCGGAGCAGTACTTC. As protein: CASSQEGTGGSSEQYF.

The chain employs TRBV11-2 and TRBJ2-1, with TRBD1 identical over 11 bases. With 4 bases clipped from V and 7 bases from J, the junction kept 24 bases outside the gene matches. In germline, CDR1 is SGHAT, CDR2 FQNNGV. This CDR3 contains 21 residues. The CDR3 here is CASSSLFRTGGGGDPRNEQFF. CDR3 coding DNA: TGTGCCAGCAGCTCACTCTTTAGGACAGGGGGCGGCGGCGACCCTAGGAATGAGCAGTTCTTC.

The chain couples TRBV4-1 to TRBJ2-5; the match to TRBD2 covers 15 bases. The CDR3 runs to 17 residues. Germline CDR1 is MGHRA and CDR2 is YSYEKL. V lost 3 bases to trimming and J lost 1 base; unmatched junction nucleotides: 3. The CDR3 region is CASSQGTSGRLQETQYF. In nucleotides, the CDR3 is TGCGCCAGCAGCCAGGGGACTAGCGGGAGGCTCCAAGAGACCCAGTACTTC.

This chain joins TRBV7-2 and TRBJ1-2; D is uncertain. Trimming stripped 3 bases from V and 0 bases from J, with 11 bases between. CDR3 length: 15 residues. CDR1 is SGHTA and CDR2 is FQGNSA in the germline V gene. The CDR3 loop is CASSFTALANYGYTF. The CDR3 DNA follows: TGTGCCAGCAGCTTTACGGCCCTAGCTAACTATGGCTACACCTTC.

There are a few counts of this clonotype. V is TRBV9 and J is TRBJ2-1; 14 bases line up with TRBD2. In germline, CDR1 is SGDLS, CDR2 YYNGEE. With V trimmed by 4 bases and J by 3 bases, 6 bases remained unmatched. The CDR3 loop spans 17 amino acids. The CDR3 protein is CASSLRGTSGGYNEQFF. Written as DNA, the CDR3 is TGTGCCAGCAGCCTTCGAGGGACTAGCGGGGGCTACAATGAGCAGTTCTTC.

The chain recombines TRBV10-3 with TRBJ2-7; D remains unclear. This CDR3 spans 13 amino acids. The V end lost 0 bases, the J end lost 2 bases, and 5 bases lay between the germline ends. Germline V gene lookup returns CDR1 ENHRY and CDR2 SYGVKD. This chain's CDR3 is CAISESVAYEQYF. CDR3 in DNA: TGTGCCATCAGTGAGTCGGTGGCCTACGAGCAGTACTTC.

Only a few counts were recorded for this clonotype. The genes are TRBV6-6 and TRBJ2-7; 8 bases match TRBD2. CDR3 length equals 14 residues. Germline values: CDR1 MNHNY, CDR2 SVGAGI (reference sequence). With 6 bases clipped from V and 0 bases from J, the junction kept 4 bases outside the gene matches. CDR3 in amino acids: CASSQRGSSYEQYF. In DNA form, the CDR3 reads TGTGCCAGCAGCCAGCGGGGGAGCTCCTACGAGCAGTACTTC.

This clonotype was observed a handful of times. The J gene is TRBJ2-1, the V gene TRBV20-1; 8 bases are shared with TRBD2. The germline V gene encodes CDR1 DFQATT and CDR2 SNEGSKA (reference sequence). This CDR3 has 15 amino acids. V lost 0 bases, J lost 5 bases, and 6 bases stayed unmatched. CDR3 DNA: TGCAGTGCTAGAGATCCAAGCGGGAGCGACAATGAGCAGTTCTTC. It is translated as CSARDPSGSDNEQFF.

The chain recombines TRBV7-6 with TRBJ1-1; a weak D match, TRBD1 (6 bases). Trimming took off 5 bases at V and 3 bases at J, with 13 bases between the two ends. The CDR3 runs 14 residues. CDR1 and CDR2 (germline): SGHVS, FNYEAQ. The CDR3 sequence: CASSGERGYTEAFF. The CDR3 DNA reads TGTGCCAGCAGCGGCGAGAGGGGGTACACTGAAGCTTTCTTT.

The rearrangement uses TRBV6-2 or TRBV6-3 and TRBJ2-1; D ambiguous. Germline CDR1 reads MNHEY; CDR2 reads SVGEGT. V was shortened by 2 bases and J by 4 bases, with 6 bases between the two germline ends. This CDR3 is 13 amino acids long. The CDR3 DNA follows: TGTGCCAGCAGTTACCGACTGTACAATGAGCAGTTCTTC. Translating it yields CASSYRLYNEQFF.

In this sample, this clonotype turned up a few times. V is TRBV10-3 and J is TRBJ2-1; 9 bases are shared with TRBD2. The CDR3 has 15 residues. J gave up 9 bases and V 5 bases, and 11 bases lay outside the gene matches. Germline V gives CDR1 ENHRY, CDR2 SYGVKD. The CDR3 is CAISNPGLASIEQFF. The CDR3 DNA sequence: TGTGCCATCAGTAATCCGGGACTAGCCTCAATTGAGCAGTTCTTC.

The chain combines TRBV10-3 with TRBJ1-1; unclear D gene. The CDR3 length is 13 residues. V was shortened by 11 bases and J by 1 base, with 14 bases between the two germline ends. In germline, CDR1 is ENHRY, CDR2 SYGVKD. For the CDR3, the DNA is TGTGCCTCCTCTTCTTATGAGAACACTGAAGCTTTCTTT. This translates into CASSSYENTEAFF.

This clonotype was counted only a few times. The rearrangement uses TRBV7-9 and TRBJ2-1; TRBD1 is a possible D gene (5 bases). This CDR3 has 14 amino acids. Deletions cut 1 base from V and 6 bases from J, with 10 bases between. The germline gives CDR1 SEHNR, CDR2 FQNEAQ (reference sequence). CDR3 coding DNA: TGTGCCAGCAGCTTAGACAGGCTTCTCAATGAGCAGTTCTTC. It codes for CASSLDRLLNEQFF. Drawing the rest from reference TRBV7-9 and TRBJ2-1, the complete variable domain is DTGVSQNPRHKITKRGQNVTFRCDPISEHNRLYWYRQTLGQGPEFLTYFQNEAQLEKSRLLSDRFSAERPKGSFSTLEIQRTEQGDSAMYLCASSLDRLLNEQFFGPGTRLTVL.

The chain recombines TRBV12-3 or TRBV12-4 with TRBJ2-3; TRBD1 agrees at 7 bases. V dropped 5 bases and J dropped 13; count of bases not matched to a gene: 15. The CDR3 contains 14 residues. The CDR3 loop reads CASSIGQEADMEYF. The DNA of the CDR3 is TGTGCCAGCAGTATCGGACAGGAGGCAGATATGGAGTATTTT.

J is TRBJ2-7 and V is TRBV20-1; TRBD2 aligns across 7 bases. The CDR3 covers 13 residues. With V trimmed by 6 bases and J by 2 bases, 7 bases remained unmatched. Germline V lookup: CDR1 DFQATT, CDR2 SNEGSKA (reference sequence). The CDR3 here is CSAPREGTYEQYF. The CDR3 DNA is TGCAGTGCCCCCAGGGAGGGGACCTACGAGCAGTACTTC.

The chain employs TRBV4-1 and TRBJ1-1, with 8 nucleotides matching TRBD1. The V segment lost 6 bases and the J segment 4 bases; nucleotides outside the gene matches: 4. Per the germline V gene, CDR1 is MGHRA and CDR2 is YSYEKL. The CDR3 has 13 residues. CDR3 in amino acids: CASRHRGSTEAFF. The CDR3 DNA is TGCGCCAGCAGGCACAGGGGGTCCACTGAAGCTTTCTTT.

The chain combines TRBV29-1 with TRBJ1-1, with D possibly being TRBD1 (5 bases). CDR1 is SQVTM and CDR2 is ANQGSEA in the germline V gene. V was shortened by 3 bases and J by 0 bases, with 11 bases between the two germline ends. The CDR3 extends over 14 amino acids. This CDR3 reads CSVEQGTVNTEAFF. As DNA, the CDR3 is TGCAGCGTTGAGCAGGGAACTGTGAACACTGAAGCTTTCTTT.

The V call is TRBV7-2, the J call TRBJ2-5; D remains ambiguous. In germline, CDR1 is SGHTA, CDR2 FQGNSA. The length of the CDR3 is 14 residues. The germline V and J ends were trimmed by 5 bases and 4 bases, with 14 bases remaining between them. CDR3 sequence reads: CASSPSWYRETQYF. In nucleotides, the CDR3 is TGTGCCAGCAGCCCATCCTGGTACCGAGAGACCCAGTACTTC.

The J gene is TRBJ2-7, the V gene TRBV25-1, with D unclear. The CDR3 runs 13 residues. V was cut by 6 bases and J by 3 bases, with 12 bases left in between. Germline loops: CDR1 MGHDK, CDR2 SYGVNS. CDR3 nucleotides: TGTGCCAGCAGGGAAATAAAGGGCTACGAGCAGTACTTC. This codes for CASREIKGYEQYF.